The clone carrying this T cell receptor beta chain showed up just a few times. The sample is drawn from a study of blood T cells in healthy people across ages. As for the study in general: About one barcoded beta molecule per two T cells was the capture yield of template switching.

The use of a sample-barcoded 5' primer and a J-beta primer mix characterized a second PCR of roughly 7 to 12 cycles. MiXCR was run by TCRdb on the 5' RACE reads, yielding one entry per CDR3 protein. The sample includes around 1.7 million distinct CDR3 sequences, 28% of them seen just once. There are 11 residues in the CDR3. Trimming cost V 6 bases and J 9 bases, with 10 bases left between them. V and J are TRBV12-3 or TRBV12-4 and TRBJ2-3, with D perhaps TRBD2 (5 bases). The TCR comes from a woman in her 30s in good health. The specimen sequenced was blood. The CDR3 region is CASRESGTQYF. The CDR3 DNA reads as TGTGCCAGCAGGGAGAGCGGCACGCAGTATTTT.